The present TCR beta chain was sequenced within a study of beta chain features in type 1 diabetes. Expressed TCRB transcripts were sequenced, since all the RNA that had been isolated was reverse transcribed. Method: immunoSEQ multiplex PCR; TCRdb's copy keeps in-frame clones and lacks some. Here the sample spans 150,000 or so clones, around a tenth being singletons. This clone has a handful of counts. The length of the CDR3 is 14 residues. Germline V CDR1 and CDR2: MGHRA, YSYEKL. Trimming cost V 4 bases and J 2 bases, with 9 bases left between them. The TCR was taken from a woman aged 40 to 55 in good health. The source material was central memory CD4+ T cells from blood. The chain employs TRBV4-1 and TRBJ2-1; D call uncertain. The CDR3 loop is CASSLARTYNEQFF. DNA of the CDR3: TGCGCCAGCAGCCTAGCCAGAACCTACAATGAGCAGTTCTTC.